This TCR beta chain derives from a study of shared clonotypes between healthy human individuals. Profiled with immunoSEQ multiplex PCR; TCRdb holds only in-frame clones, not every one. Of around 480,000 clones detected, 75% to 80% appear once; the ten largest clones hold roughly an eighth. The sequence was obtained from a middle-aged woman in good health. Some clones in this sample may be carry-over from other donors' samples. Sequencing used PBMCs.

The CDR3 DNA reads TGTGCCAGCAGTTTCCAGGCCTACGAGCAGTACTTC. This sequence encodes CASSFQAYEQYF. The chain is built from TRBV28 and TRBJ2-7; unclear D gene. In germline, CDR1 is MDHEN, CDR2 SYDVKM. V lost 3 bases and J 2 bases, leaving 5 bases between the germline ends. This CDR3 is built from 12 residues. Using reference TRBV28 and TRBJ2-7 for the parts outside the CDR3, the full variable domain is DVKVTQSSRYLVKRTGEKVFLECVQDMDHENMFWYRQDPGLGLRLIYFSYDVKMKEKGDIPEGYSVSREKKERFSLILESASTNQTSMYLCASSFQAYEQYFGPGTRLTVT.